Listed below are T cell receptor beta chains from one sample, sequenced in a study of cytomegalovirus exposure and HLA in healthy donors. Assay used: immunoSEQ multiplex PCR; TCRdb lists only in-frame clones, some missing. Of 200,000 to 300,000 clones listed, approximately 82% are singletons. Sequencing was done on a sample of PBMCs. The source is a woman aged 55-75 years in good health and CMV-seropositive. The CDR3 runs from the conserved cysteine through the conserved F or W. Fields, in order: J gene, clone size, D gene, V gene, CDR3 DNA, CDR3 protein. D genes are given only for firm matches. Some rows have no size entry. The others give once, few or many, or a class for an expanded clone.

TRBJ2-3,-,TRBD1,TRBV5-5,TGTGCCAGCAGCATGGTGACAGGGGGAGATACGCAGTATTTT,CASSMVTGGDTQYF
TRBJ2-7,-,TRBD1,TRBV5-6,TGTGCCAGCAGCTCGCCCACAGGGGGGTACGAGCAGTACTTC,CASSSPTGGYEQYF
TRBJ2-3,-,-,TRBV18,TGTGCCAGCTCACCAACTAGTAGCACAGATACGCAGTATTTT,CASSPTSSTDTQYF
TRBJ2-6,-,TRBD1,TRBV19,TGTGCCAGTAAATTGACAGGGGAAATAACTGGGGCCAACGTCCTGACTTTC,CASKLTGEITGANVLTF
TRBJ1-4,few,-,TRBV28,TGTGCCAGCAGTTTAAGTCTGAGTGAAAAACTGTTTTTT,CASSLSLSEKLFF
TRBJ1-5,-,-,TRBV5-1,TGCGCCTCCCGGGCGGGGGCCCTTGAGGAGCCCCAGCATTTT,CASRAGALEEPQHF
TRBJ2-3,-,-,TRBV5-1,TGCGCCAGCAGCTTGTGGCGGGCTACAGATACGCAGTATTTT,CASSLWRATDTQYF
TRBJ2-7,-,-,TRBV19,TGTGCCAGTAGTCCAGGGTTGGGGTACGAGCAGTACTTC,CASSPGLGYEQYF
TRBJ2-7,-,TRBD1,TRBV7-9,TGTGCCAGCAGACATGACAGGGGTAGCTCCTACGAGCAGTACTTC,CASRHDRGSSYEQYF
TRBJ2-7,-,TRBD2,TRBV6-5,TGTGCCAGCAGTTACTCAACGAGCGGGAGAGGTTACGAGCAGTACTTC,CASSYSTSGRGYEQYF
TRBJ2-1,-,TRBD2,TRBV11-1,TGTGCCAGCAGCTCTCGACTAGCGGGCGCCAATGAGCAGTTCTTC,CASSSRLAGANEQFF
TRBJ2-1,-,-,TRBV2,TGTGCCAGCATTGCCTCTGGGGCTCCCAATGAGCAGTTCTTC,CASIASGAPNEQFF
TRBJ1-3,-,-,TRBV10-3,TGTGCCATCAGTCGGGAAAACACCATATATTTT,CAISRENTIYF
TRBJ2-7,-,TRBD2,TRBV5-1,TGCGCCAGCAGCTTGAAGCGGGGGGTTACCTACGAGCAGTACTTC,CASSLKRGVTYEQYF
TRBJ1-5,-,-,TRBV6-6,TGTGCCAGCAGCCTCAGCCAGGGAAATCAGCCCCAGCATTTT,CASSLSQGNQPQHF
TRBJ2-2,-,TRBD1,TRBV18,TGTGCCAGCTCACCACCGACGGGACAGGGAACCACCGGGGAGCTGTTTTTT,CASSPPTGQGTTGELFF
TRBJ2-3,-,TRBD2,TRBV5-1,TGCGCCAGCAGCTTGGCCGGGACTAGCGGGGGGAACACAGATACGCAGTATTTT,CASSLAGTSGGNTDTQYF
TRBJ2-2,-,TRBD1,TRBV5-1,TGCGCCAGCAGCTCGGGTCAGGGGGCCGGCACCGGGGAGCTGTTTTTT,CASSSGQGAGTGELFF
TRBJ1-4,-,-,TRBV6-5,TGTGCCATCAGTACCTCCATCGAGCGTAATGAAAAACTGTTTTTT,CAISTSIERNEKLFF
TRBJ2-3,-,TRBD2,TRBV7-3,TGTGCCAGCAGCTTGCTAGCGGGTATCACAGATACGCAGTATTTT,CASSLLAGITDTQYF
TRBJ2-5,few,-,TRBV5-1,TGCGCCAGCAGCCAAGCCGGGACAATTCAAGAGACCCAGTACTTC,CASSQAGTIQETQYF
TRBJ1-6,-,TRBD1,TRBV5-4,TGTGCCAGCAGCTTTAGCCGGGGACAGGGAAATTCACCCCTCCACTTT,CASSFSRGQGNSPLHF
TRBJ2-1,-,TRBD2,TRBV6-4,TGTGCCAGCAGTCCTTCCTGGACTAGCGGGAGGGGGGGCTCCTACAATGAGCAGTTCTTC,CASSPSWTSGRGGSYNEQFF
TRBJ1-2,-,-,TRBV5-1,TGCGCCAGCAGCTTGGAGAGGGCTGGCTACACCTTC,CASSLERAGYTF
TRBJ2-7,-,TRBD1,TRBV7-9,TGTGCCAGCAGCTATCGGAGCGACAGGGTAGGCGAGCAGTACTTC,CASSYRSDRVGEQYF
TRBJ2-2,-,-,TRBV6-1,TGTGCCGGAGGGACTTACACCACCGGGGAGCTGTTTTTT,CAGGTYTTGELFF
TRBJ2-1,-,TRBD2,TRBV29-1,TGCAGCGTTGAATCGACTAGCGGGAAGACAAGCTCCTACAATGAGCAGTTCTTC,CSVESTSGKTSSYNEQFF
TRBJ1-1,-,-,TRBV7-6,TGTGCCAGCAGCTTACATGCACAGGGTATGAACACTGAAGCTTTCTTT,CASSLHAQGMNTEAFF
TRBJ2-1,-,-,TRBV11-2,TGTGCCAGCAGCTTAGCACAGAACCCCTACAATGAGCAGTTCTTC,CASSLAQNPYNEQFF
TRBJ1-1,-,TRBD1,TRBV19,TGTGCCAGTAGTTCTCTCGGACAGGGAGGTGTCACTGAAGCTTTCTTT,CASSSLGQGGVTEAFF
TRBJ1-6,-,-,TRBV28,TGTGCCAGCAGCAGGATGAGTAGTAATTCACCCCTCCACTTT,CASSRMSSNSPLHF
TRBJ2-5,-,-,TRBV13,TGTGCCAGCAGCCAGGGAGAGACCCAGTACTTC,CASSQGETQYF
TRBJ1-3,-,-,TRBV15,TGTGCCACCAGCCCCCTCAGGGGCTCTGGAAACACCATATATTTT,CATSPLRGSGNTIYF
TRBJ1-1,-,-,TRBV7-9,TGTTCCAGCGTGGGGCAGACGAACACTGAAGCTTTCTTT,CSSVGQTNTEAFF
TRBJ1-3,-,-,TRBV9,TGTGCCAGCAGCGTCAAAGGGGCCTTCGGCGCTGGAAACACCATATATTTT,CASSVKGAFGAGNTIYF
TRBJ2-7,-,TRBD1,TRBV11-2,TGTGCCAGCAGCCGCAGAACGACAGGGGCGGACGAGCAGTACTTC,CASSRRTTGADEQYF
TRBJ1-2,-,TRBD1,TRBV30,TGTGCCTGGAGTGGAAGCTTTCCCCGGGACAGGGGAAATGGCTACACCTTC,CAWSGSFPRDRGNGYTF
TRBJ2-1,-,-,TRBV30,TGTGCCTGGAGTGGGGGCAGTATATACAATGAGCAGTTCTTC,CAWSGGSIYNEQFF
TRBJ2-7,-,-,TRBV7-8,TGTGCCAGCAGCTTAGTTAGTAAACCCGACGAGCAGTACTTC,CASSLVSKPDEQYF
TRBJ1-1,-,-,TRBV10-3,TGTGCCATCAGTGAGTCGATCAGGTTCACTGAAGCTTTCTTT,CAISESIRFTEAFF
TRBJ1-1,-,TRBD1,TRBV6-1,TGTGCCAGCAACCGGGACAGGGTAGCAAACACTGAAGCTTTCTTT,CASNRDRVANTEAFF